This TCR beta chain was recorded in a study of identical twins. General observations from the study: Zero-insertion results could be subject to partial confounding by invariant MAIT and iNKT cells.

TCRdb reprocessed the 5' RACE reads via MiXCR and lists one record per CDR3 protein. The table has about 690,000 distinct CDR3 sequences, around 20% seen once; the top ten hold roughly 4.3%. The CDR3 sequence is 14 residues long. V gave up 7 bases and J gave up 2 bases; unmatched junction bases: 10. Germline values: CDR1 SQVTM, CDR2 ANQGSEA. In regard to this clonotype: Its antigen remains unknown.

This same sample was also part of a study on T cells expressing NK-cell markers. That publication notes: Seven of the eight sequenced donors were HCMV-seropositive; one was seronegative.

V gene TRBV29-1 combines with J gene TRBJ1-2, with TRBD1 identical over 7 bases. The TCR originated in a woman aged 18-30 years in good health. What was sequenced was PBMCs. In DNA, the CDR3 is TGCAGCGGTACCGGGACAGACACAAACTATGGCTACACCTTC. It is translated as CSGTGTDTNYGYTF.